One sample yielded the 10 T cell receptor beta chains listed below, sequenced in a study of monozygotic twins with cystic fibrosis. Profiled with immunoSEQ multiplex PCR; TCRdb holds only in-frame clones, not every one. The table records more than 12,000 clones, about 85% of them present only once. The sample comprised blood. The receptors derive from a boy aged 10-17 years with cystic fibrosis.

The chain uses TRBV30 and TRBJ1-2, with unresolved D. The V end lost 3 bases, the J end lost 1 base, and 3 bases lay between the germline ends. The CDR3 is made up of 11 amino acids. Germline loops: CDR1 GTSNPN, CDR2 SVGIG (reference sequence). The CDR3 protein is CAWRINYGYTF. The DNA for the CDR3 is TGTGCCTGGAGGATTAACTATGGCTACACCTTC.

The chain combines TRBV2 with TRBJ1-1; D is unresolved. CDR1 is SNHLY, CDR2 FYNNEI, per germline. This CDR3 spans 14 amino acids. V lost 7 bases to trimming and J lost 4 bases, with 16 bases between them. The CDR3 is CASKVERLGTEAFF. The CDR3 nucleotides are TGTGCCAGCAAGGTAGAGAGGCTGGGCACTGAAGCTTTCTTT.

The rearrangement joins TRBV19 to TRBJ1-1, with 7 bases identical to TRBD1. V shed 4 bases, J shed 0 bases, and the junction held 2 bases outside the gene matches. The CDR3 is 14 amino acids. Germline lookup yields CDR1 LNHDA and CDR2 SQIVND (reference sequence). In nucleotides, the CDR3 is TGTGCCAGTAGTACCGACAGGGTGAACACTGAAGCTTTCTTT. Its protein is CASSTDRVNTEAFF.

The chain links TRBV10-2 to TRBJ1-2; possible D gene TRBD1, 5 bases. Trimming cost V 5 bases and J 5 bases, with 15 bases left between them. Germline CDR1 and CDR2: WSHSY and SAAADI. The CDR3 runs 14 residues. The CDR3 loop reads CASSSGTLSYGYTF. The CDR3 DNA reads TGCGCCAGCAGTTCCGGGACGCTCTCTTATGGCTACACCTTC.

V and J are TRBV15 and TRBJ2-5, with D perhaps TRBD1 (6 bases). The ends were cut back, 1 base at V and 11 bases at J, with 17 bases in the middle. The CDR3 covers 14 residues. Germline V gene sequence: CDR1 LNHNV, CDR2 YYDKDF (reference sequence). CDR3 coding DNA: TGTGCCACCAGCAGAGGGGGGCAGGGATGGGAGCAGTACTTC. Protein: CATSRGGQGWEQYF. Based on the CDR3 plus reference TRBV15 and TRBJ2-5, the full variable domain is DAMVIQNPRYQVTQFGKPVTLSCSQTLNHNVMYWYQQKSSQAPKLLFHYYDKDFNNEADTPDNFQSRRPNTSFCFLDIRSPGLGDTAMYLCATSRGGQGWEQYFGPGTRLLVL.

This sequence joins TRBV2 and TRBJ1-5, with 8 bases identical to TRBD1. J gave up 7 bases and V 1 base, and 3 bases lay outside the gene matches. Germline V gene lookup returns CDR1 SNHLY and CDR2 FYNNEI. The CDR3 has 14 amino acids. The CDR3 loop reads CASSEDRGVQPQHF. For the CDR3, the DNA is TGTGCCAGCAGTGAAGACAGGGGGGTCCAGCCCCAGCATTTT.

The V gene is TRBV10-2, the J gene TRBJ1-1; TRBD1 might be the D (5 bases). Germline CDR1 and CDR2: WSHSY and SAAADI. Trimming pared 8 bases from V and 2 bases from J, leaving 12 bases between. This CDR3 region has 13 residues. DNA of the CDR3: TGCGCCAGCGCTACAGGCCCTAACACTGAAGCTTTCTTT. This translates into CASATGPNTEAFF.

This chain joins TRBV2 and TRBJ1-1; D gene ambiguous. Per germline, CDR1 SNHLY and CDR2 FYNNEI. The CDR3 has 12 amino acids. The ends were cut back, 4 bases at V and 6 bases at J, with 9 bases in the middle. CDR3 nucleotide sequence: TGTGCCAGCAGTGTCGACAAAGCTGAAGCTTTCTTT. Protein sequence: CASSVDKAEAFF.

The V and J genes are TRBV18 and TRBJ1-5, with D unresolved. The CDR3 totals 13 residues. Germline CDR1 is KGHSH and CDR2 is LQKENI. The germline V and J ends were trimmed by 4 bases and 5 bases, with 9 bases remaining between them. In DNA, the CDR3 is TGTGCCAGCTCACGAGGAACAGATCAGCCCCAGCATTTT. This translates into CASSRGTDQPQHF.

A few counts support this clone. The V gene is TRBV28, the J gene TRBJ1-1; the D is unclear. Germline V gene sequence: CDR1 MDHEN, CDR2 SYDVKM. The CDR3 length is 12 residues. With 5 bases removed from V and 3 bases from J, the gap between germline ends came to 7 bases. The CDR3 region has the DNA TGTGCCAGCAGTCAAGAGGACACTGAAGCTTTCTTT. It specifies CASSQEDTEAFF.